The present entry profiles one TCR beta chain with its context. What it recognizes is unknown. The V end lost 4 bases, the J end lost 2 bases, and 11 bases lay between the germline ends. The CDR3 spans 14 residues. The germline V gene encodes CDR1 SGHRS and CDR2 YFSETQ. This sample stems from a study of cytomegalovirus exposure and HLA in healthy donors. Overall study results and limits: Analyses of presence/absence relied on an assumption of roughly uniform sequencing depth across donors. Most TCRs appeared rarely, but some public TCRs recurred in many donors. The study reported that TCR beta sequences accurately predicted HLA-A and HLA-B alleles in most subjects.

The PCR made use of 60 Vbeta and 13 Jbeta primers. Generated by immunoSEQ multiplex PCR, the TCRdb table keeps only in-frame clones and is missing some. The data show some 240,000 clones, 92% seen once. The receptor's source is a girl aged 2-10 years in good health and CMV-seronegative. The genes are TRBV5-1 and TRBJ2-3, with D maybe TRBD1 (5 bases). Sequenced material: PBMCs. The CDR3 protein is CASSGVGLTDTQYF. In DNA, the CDR3 is TGCGCCAGCAGCGGAGTGGGGCTCACAGATACGCAGTATTTT.